The following is a T cell receptor beta chain sequence with its context. This sample stems from a study of glioma-infiltrating T cells after dendritic cell vaccination. About the research overall: Dendritic cells derived from monocytes and pulsed with autologous tumor lysate formed the vaccine.

V gave up 4 bases and J gave up 9 bases, with 18 bases separating them. Germline loops: CDR1 SGHNT, CDR2 YENEEA. The CDR3 is 14 amino acids. Using immunoSEQ multiplex PCR, the repertoire was profiled, and TCRdb retains in-frame clones only, with some absent. The sample consists of roughly 100,000 clones, almost 90% of them appearing once. The sample's time point: after dendritic cell vaccination, including at tumor progression/relapse. Material: blood, obtained after dendritic cell vaccination. The V call is TRBV11-3, the J call TRBJ2-5, with D possibly being TRBD2 (6 bases). This clonotype was sampled from a human donor with glioblastoma. Here the CDR3 DNA reads TGTGCCAGCAGCTCATATGGGACTGGAGGGGCCCAGTACTTC. It yields the protein CASSSYGTGGAQYF. The full variable domain, its missing parts supplied by reference TRBV11-3 and TRBJ2-5, is EAGVVQSPRYKIIEKKQPVAFWCNPISGHNTLYWYLQNLGQGPELLIRYENEEAVDDSQLPKDRFSAERLKGVDSTLKIQPAELGDSAVYLCASSSYGTGGAQYFGPGTRLLVL.